This is a list of T cell receptor beta chains from one sample in a study of T-cell reconstitution after alpha-beta-depleted transplantation in children. TCRdb analysed the PCR reads with MiXCR anew, one entry per CDR3 protein. The sample has hundreds of thousands of distinct CDR3 sequences; about an eighth are singletons. Sequencing was performed on PBMCs, taken before TCRalphabeta/CD19-depleted stem cell transplant. All receptors come from a girl aged 2-10 years with congenital amegakaryocytic thrombocytopenia, due to receive a stem cell transplant. Both conserved end residues are part of each CDR3. A D gene is named only where the DNA matches it firmly. Rows give clone size only sometimes, using once, few, many, or a class for an expanded clone.

clone_size: few
cdr3_length: 14
d_call: -
j_call: TRBJ2-7
v_call: TRBV20-1
cdr3_aa: CSAPPGLSSYEQYF
cdr3_nt: TGCAGTGCTCCTCCGGGACTCTCCTCCTACGAGCAGTACTTC

clone_size: -
cdr3_length: 13
d_call: -
j_call: TRBJ2-5
v_call: TRBV5-1
cdr3_aa: CASSELNQETQYF
cdr3_nt: TGCGCCAGCAGCGAACTGAACCAAGAGACCCAGTACTTC

clone_size: many
cdr3_length: 14
d_call: TRBD2
j_call: TRBJ2-3
v_call: TRBV20-1
cdr3_aa: CSARASGRGDTQYF
cdr3_nt: TGCAGTGCTAGAGCCAGCGGGAGAGGGGATACGCAGTATTTT

clone_size: once
cdr3_length: 16
d_call: -
j_call: TRBJ2-1
v_call: TRBV18
cdr3_aa: CASSTSAERRVNEQFF
cdr3_nt: TGTGCCAGCTCAACGAGCGCGGAGCGAAGGGTGAATGAGCAGTTCTTC

clone_size: -
cdr3_length: 17
d_call: TRBD2
j_call: TRBJ2-5
v_call: TRBV5-6
cdr3_aa: CASSATGTIGPQETQYF
cdr3_nt: TGTGCCAGCAGCGCCACCGGGACTATAGGACCCCAAGAGACCCAGTACTTC

clone_size: -
cdr3_length: 16
d_call: TRBD1
j_call: TRBJ1-2
v_call: TRBV28
cdr3_aa: CASRGERTGATYGYTF
cdr3_nt: TGTGCCAGCAGGGGGGAAAGGACAGGGGCCACCTATGGCTACACCTTC

clone_size: few
cdr3_length: 16
d_call: TRBD1
j_call: TRBJ1-1
v_call: TRBV7-3
cdr3_aa: CASSLTADRGNTEAFF
cdr3_nt: TGTGCCAGCAGCTTAACGGCAGACAGGGGAAACACTGAAGCTTTCTTT

clone_size: many
cdr3_length: 14
d_call: -
j_call: TRBJ2-2
v_call: TRBV29-1
cdr3_aa: CSVEVARGGGELFF
cdr3_nt: TGCAGCGTTGAAGTGGCCCGCGGAGGCGGGGAGCTGTTTTTT

clone_size: few
cdr3_length: 16
d_call: -
j_call: TRBJ2-7
v_call: TRBV5-1
cdr3_aa: CASSANRLLDSYEQYF
cdr3_nt: TGCGCCAGCAGCGCTAACAGGTTATTGGACTCCTACGAGCAGTACTTC

clone_size: -
cdr3_length: 14
d_call: -
j_call: TRBJ2-3
v_call: TRBV29-1
cdr3_aa: CSVEVTGIPDTQYF
cdr3_nt: TGCAGCGTTGAAGTTACAGGGATCCCAGATACGCAGTATTTT

clone_size: many
cdr3_length: 15
d_call: -
j_call: TRBJ2-1
v_call: TRBV6-4
cdr3_aa: CASSVQEGSYNEQFF
cdr3_nt: TGTGCCAGCAGTGTACAGGAAGGGTCCTACAATGAGCAGTTCTTC

clone_size: many
cdr3_length: 16
d_call: -
j_call: TRBJ2-7
v_call: TRBV5-6
cdr3_aa: CASSLAIGGVPYEQYF
cdr3_nt: TGTGCCAGCTCCTTGGCCATTGGCGGGGTTCCCTACGAGCAGTACTTC

clone_size: many
cdr3_length: 16
d_call: TRBD2
j_call: TRBJ2-3
v_call: TRBV5-1
cdr3_aa: CASSLGVAGTTDTQYF
cdr3_nt: TGCGCCAGCAGCTTGGGAGTAGCGGGAACCACAGATACGCAGTATTTT

clone_size: -
cdr3_length: 12
d_call: TRBD2
j_call: TRBJ2-1
v_call: TRBV7-9
cdr3_aa: CASSSGLAGPFF
cdr3_nt: TGTGCCAGCAGCTCAGGACTAGCGGGACCGTTCTTC

clone_size: many
cdr3_length: 15
d_call: -
j_call: TRBJ2-3
v_call: TRBV5-1
cdr3_aa: CASSFLRRVSDTQYF
cdr3_nt: TGCGCCAGCAGCTTCTTGCGGAGGGTATCAGATACGCAGTATTTT

clone_size: -
cdr3_length: 18
d_call: TRBD2
j_call: TRBJ2-1
v_call: TRBV28
cdr3_aa: CASSEVGGLAGGSNEQFF
cdr3_nt: TGTGCCAGCAGCGAAGTAGGGGGACTAGCGGGAGGGAGTAATGAGCAGTTCTTC

clone_size: many
cdr3_length: 16
d_call: TRBD1
j_call: TRBJ2-3
v_call: TRBV5-1
cdr3_aa: CASSFGTAIRTDTQYF
cdr3_nt: TGCGCCAGCAGCTTTGGGACAGCCATCCGCACAGATACGCAGTATTTT

clone_size: few
cdr3_length: 18
d_call: TRBD2
j_call: TRBJ2-3
v_call: TRBV5-1
cdr3_aa: CASSLVAGGFFVTDTQYF
cdr3_nt: TGCGCCAGCAGCTTGGTAGCGGGAGGTTTCTTTGTGACAGATACGCAGTATTTT

clone_size: -
cdr3_length: 17
d_call: TRBD2
j_call: TRBJ2-5
v_call: TRBV4-1
cdr3_aa: CASSHPGLAGRQETQYF
cdr3_nt: TGCGCCAGCAGCCATCCCGGACTAGCGGGAAGGCAAGAGACCCAGTACTTC

clone_size: few
cdr3_length: 12
d_call: -
j_call: TRBJ2-7
v_call: TRBV6-1
cdr3_aa: CASSVGAYEQYF
cdr3_nt: TGTGCCAGCAGTGTGGGGGCCTACGAGCAGTACTTC

clone_size: -
cdr3_length: 14
d_call: -
j_call: TRBJ1-2
v_call: TRBV14
cdr3_aa: CASSQGNRAYGYTF
cdr3_nt: TGTGCCAGCAGCCAAGGGAACAGGGCTTATGGCTACACCTTC

clone_size: -
cdr3_length: 16
d_call: -
j_call: TRBJ2-5
v_call: TRBV7-9
cdr3_aa: CASSLILTTYQETQYF
cdr3_nt: TGTGCCAGCAGCTTAATCCTGACCACGTACCAAGAGACCCAGTACTTC

clone_size: few
cdr3_length: 15
d_call: TRBD2
j_call: TRBJ2-1
v_call: TRBV7-8
cdr3_aa: CASSLNSGNYNEQFF
cdr3_nt: TGTGCCAGCAGCTTAAACAGCGGGAATTACAATGAGCAGTTCTTC

clone_size: -
cdr3_length: 13
d_call: -
j_call: TRBJ2-1
v_call: TRBV20-1
cdr3_aa: CSAPGPLYNEQFF
cdr3_nt: TGCAGTGCCCCAGGACCCCTCTACAATGAGCAGTTCTTC

clone_size: many
cdr3_length: 16
d_call: TRBD2
j_call: TRBJ2-2
v_call: TRBV29-1
cdr3_aa: CSVGIGAGANTGELFF
cdr3_nt: TGCAGCGTTGGGATTGGAGCGGGAGCGAACACCGGGGAGCTGTTTTTT

clone_size: few
cdr3_length: 15
d_call: -
j_call: TRBJ2-7
v_call: TRBV20-1
cdr3_aa: CSATGASPLSYEQYF
cdr3_nt: TGCAGTGCTACCGGGGCTAGCCCTCTCTCCTACGAGCAGTACTTC

clone_size: few
cdr3_length: 11
d_call: -
j_call: TRBJ2-1
v_call: TRBV9
cdr3_aa: CASSVGREQFF
cdr3_nt: TGTGCCAGCAGCGTAGGGAGGGAGCAGTTCTTC

clone_size: -
cdr3_length: 14
d_call: -
j_call: TRBJ1-1
v_call: TRBV11-3
cdr3_aa: CASSEAGMNTEAFF
cdr3_nt: TGTGCCAGCAGCGAGGCAGGGATGAACACTGAAGCTTTCTTT

clone_size: -
cdr3_length: 12
d_call: -
j_call: TRBJ2-5
v_call: TRBV10-3
cdr3_aa: CATNMGGETQYF
cdr3_nt: TGTGCCACCAACATGGGTGGAGAGACCCAGTACTTC

clone_size: few
cdr3_length: 14
d_call: TRBD1
j_call: TRBJ2-5
v_call: TRBV5-1
cdr3_aa: CASSSGTDGETQYF
cdr3_nt: TGCGCCAGCAGCTCCGGGACAGATGGAGAGACCCAGTACTTC

clone_size: many
cdr3_length: 12
d_call: -
j_call: TRBJ2-3
v_call: TRBV7-3
cdr3_aa: CASSLNGDTQYF
cdr3_nt: TGTGCCAGCAGCTTAAATGGAGATACGCAGTATTTT

clone_size: few
cdr3_length: 15
d_call: -
j_call: TRBJ2-5
v_call: TRBV5-5
cdr3_aa: CASSRKIRDSATQYF
cdr3_nt: TGTGCCAGCAGCCGAAAGATCCGGGACTCTGCGACCCAGTACTTC

clone_size: many
cdr3_length: 16
d_call: -
j_call: TRBJ2-1
v_call: TRBV5-1
cdr3_aa: CASSLAQNRPYNEQFF
cdr3_nt: TGCGCCAGCAGCTTGGCCCAGAATCGGCCCTACAATGAGCAGTTCTTC

clone_size: few
cdr3_length: 15
d_call: -
j_call: TRBJ1-4
v_call: TRBV5-1
cdr3_aa: CASSLVDPTNEKLFF
cdr3_nt: TGCGCCAGCAGCTTGGTCGACCCAACTAATGAAAAACTGTTTTTT

clone_size: many
cdr3_length: 16
d_call: TRBD2
j_call: TRBJ2-3
v_call: TRBV20-1
cdr3_aa: CSAERGLAGDTDTQYF
cdr3_nt: TGCAGTGCCGAAAGGGGACTAGCGGGAGACACAGATACGCAGTATTTT

clone_size: many
cdr3_length: 12
d_call: -
j_call: TRBJ1-4
v_call: TRBV12-3/TRBV12-4
cdr3_aa: CASSFRREKLFF
cdr3_nt: TGTGCCAGCAGTTTCAGGCGGGAAAAACTGTTTTTT

clone_size: many
cdr3_length: 15
d_call: -
j_call: TRBJ2-1
v_call: TRBV5-1
cdr3_aa: CASSLAASSYNEQFF
cdr3_nt: TGCGCCAGCAGCTTAGCGGCCAGCTCCTACAATGAGCAGTTCTTC

clone_size: -
cdr3_length: 13
d_call: -
j_call: TRBJ1-2
v_call: TRBV7-6
cdr3_aa: CASSLGTLGGYTF
cdr3_nt: TGTGCCAGCAGCTTAGGGACCCTCGGGGGCTACACCTTC

clone_size: many
cdr3_length: 17
d_call: TRBD1
j_call: TRBJ2-1
v_call: TRBV5-1
cdr3_aa: CASSLLYRGDSYNEQFF
cdr3_nt: TGCGCCAGCAGCCTACTTTACAGGGGGGACTCCTACAATGAGCAGTTCTTC

clone_size: many
cdr3_length: 16
d_call: -
j_call: TRBJ1-3
v_call: TRBV20-1
cdr3_aa: CSARVRLPSSGNTIYF
cdr3_nt: TGCAGTGCTAGAGTAAGACTTCCGAGCTCTGGAAACACCATATATTTT

clone_size: -
cdr3_length: 15
d_call: -
j_call: TRBJ2-2
v_call: TRBV12-5
cdr3_aa: CASGLGTLNTGELFF
cdr3_nt: TGTGCTAGTGGTTTGGGGACTCTCAACACCGGGGAGCTGTTTTTT

clone_size: few
cdr3_length: 13
d_call: -
j_call: TRBJ2-7
v_call: TRBV5-1
cdr3_aa: CASSPLDHYEQYF
cdr3_nt: TGCGCCAGCAGCCCATTGGACCACTACGAGCAGTACTTC

clone_size: many
cdr3_length: 11
d_call: -
j_call: TRBJ2-7
v_call: TRBV12-3/TRBV12-4
cdr3_aa: CASSPPNEQYF
cdr3_nt: TGTGCCAGCAGCCCCCCCAACGAGCAGTACTTC

clone_size: -
cdr3_length: 13
d_call: -
j_call: TRBJ2-4
v_call: TRBV5-1
cdr3_aa: CASSFTRDNIQYF
cdr3_nt: TGCGCCAGCAGCTTCACCAGGGACAACATTCAGTACTTC

clone_size: -
cdr3_length: 13
d_call: -
j_call: TRBJ2-3
v_call: TRBV5-6
cdr3_aa: CASSLDSSDTQYF
cdr3_nt: TGTGCCAGCAGCTTGGACTCCTCGGATACGCAGTATTTT

clone_size: many
cdr3_length: 13
d_call: -
j_call: TRBJ2-3
v_call: TRBV20-1
cdr3_aa: CSARLISGDTQYF
cdr3_nt: TGCAGTGCTAGGCTCATCAGTGGAGATACGCAGTATTTT

clone_size: few
cdr3_length: 17
d_call: TRBD2
j_call: TRBJ2-1
v_call: TRBV6-1
cdr3_aa: CASSEGVAGGFYNEQFF
cdr3_nt: TGTGCCAGCAGTGAGGGGGTAGCGGGAGGCTTCTACAATGAGCAGTTCTTC

clone_size: -
cdr3_length: 14
d_call: TRBD1
j_call: TRBJ2-1
v_call: TRBV7-7
cdr3_aa: CASSSRTGSGEQFF
cdr3_nt: TGTGCCAGCAGCTCCCGGACAGGGAGTGGTGAGCAGTTCTTC

clone_size: few
cdr3_length: 13
d_call: -
j_call: TRBJ1-2
v_call: TRBV9
cdr3_aa: CASSLNPTLGYTF
cdr3_nt: TGTGCCAGCAGCCTAAATCCCACTCTTGGCTACACCTTC